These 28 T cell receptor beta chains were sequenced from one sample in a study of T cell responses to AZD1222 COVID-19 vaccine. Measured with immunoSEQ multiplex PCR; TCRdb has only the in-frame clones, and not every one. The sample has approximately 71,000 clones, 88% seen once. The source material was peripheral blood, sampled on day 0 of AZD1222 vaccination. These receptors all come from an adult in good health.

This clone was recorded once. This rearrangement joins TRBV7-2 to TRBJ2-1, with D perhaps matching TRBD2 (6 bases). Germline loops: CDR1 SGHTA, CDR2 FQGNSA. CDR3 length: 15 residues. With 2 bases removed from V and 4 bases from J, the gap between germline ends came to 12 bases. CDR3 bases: TGTGCCAGCAGCTTACGGCGGGAACGTTACAATGAGCAGTTCTTC. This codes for CASSLRRERYNEQFF.

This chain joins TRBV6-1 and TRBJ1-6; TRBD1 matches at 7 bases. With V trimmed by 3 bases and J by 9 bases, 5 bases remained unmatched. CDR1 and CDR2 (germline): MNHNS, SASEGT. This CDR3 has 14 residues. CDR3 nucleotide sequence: TGTGCCAGCAGTGACGGGACAGAGACTTCACCCCTCCACTTT. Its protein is CASSDGTETSPLHF.

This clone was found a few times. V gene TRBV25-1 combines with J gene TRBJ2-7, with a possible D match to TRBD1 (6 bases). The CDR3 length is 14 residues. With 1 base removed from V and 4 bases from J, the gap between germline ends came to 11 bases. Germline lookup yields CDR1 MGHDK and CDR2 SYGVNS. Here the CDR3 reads CASSESTGWYEQYF. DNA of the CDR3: TGTGCCAGCAGTGAATCTACAGGGTGGTACGAGCAGTACTTC.

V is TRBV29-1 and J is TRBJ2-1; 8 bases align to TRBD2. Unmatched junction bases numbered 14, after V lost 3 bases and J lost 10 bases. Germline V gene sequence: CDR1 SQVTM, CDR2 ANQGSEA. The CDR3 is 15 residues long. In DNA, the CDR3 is TGCAGCGTTGAGGGTCCCGGGACTAGGTTTCGGGAGCAGTTCTTC. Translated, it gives CSVEGPGTRFREQFF.

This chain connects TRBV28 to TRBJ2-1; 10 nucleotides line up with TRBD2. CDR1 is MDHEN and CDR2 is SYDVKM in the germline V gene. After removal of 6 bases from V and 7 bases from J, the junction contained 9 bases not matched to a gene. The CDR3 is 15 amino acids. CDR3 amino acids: CASSLSGRAVNEQFF. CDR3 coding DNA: TGTGCCAGCAGCCTAAGCGGGAGGGCCGTAAATGAGCAGTTCTTC. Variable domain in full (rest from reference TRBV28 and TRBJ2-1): DVKVTQSSRYLVKRTGEKVFLECVQDMDHENMFWYRQDPGLGLRLIYFSYDVKMKEKGDIPEGYSVSREKKERFSLILESASTNQTSMYLCASSLSGRAVNEQFFGPGTRLTVL.

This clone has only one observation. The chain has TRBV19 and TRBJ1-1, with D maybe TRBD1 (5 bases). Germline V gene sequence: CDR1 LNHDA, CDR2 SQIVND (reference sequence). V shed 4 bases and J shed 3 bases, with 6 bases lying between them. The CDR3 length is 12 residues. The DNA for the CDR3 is TGTGCCAGTAGTAGGGGGTACACTGAAGCTTTCTTT. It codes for CASSRGYTEAFF.

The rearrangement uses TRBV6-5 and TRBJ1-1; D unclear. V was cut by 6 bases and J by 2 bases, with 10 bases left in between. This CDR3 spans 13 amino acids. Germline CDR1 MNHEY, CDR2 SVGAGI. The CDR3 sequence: CASRFLANTEAFF. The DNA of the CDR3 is TGTGCCAGCAGATTTCTAGCAAACACTGAAGCTTTCTTT.

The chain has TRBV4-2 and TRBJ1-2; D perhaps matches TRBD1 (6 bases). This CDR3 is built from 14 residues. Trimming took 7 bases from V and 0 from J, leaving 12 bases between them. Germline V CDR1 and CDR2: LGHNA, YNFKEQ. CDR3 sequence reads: CASNTDRTNYGYTF. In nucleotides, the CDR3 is TGTGCCAGCAACACGGACAGAACTAACTATGGCTACACCTTC.

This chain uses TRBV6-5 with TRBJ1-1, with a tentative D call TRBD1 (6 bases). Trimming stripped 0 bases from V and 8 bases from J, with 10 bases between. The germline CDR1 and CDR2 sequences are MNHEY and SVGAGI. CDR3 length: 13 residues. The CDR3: CASSYSQGWEAFF. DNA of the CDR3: TGTGCCAGCAGTTACTCTCAGGGGTGGGAAGCTTTCTTT.

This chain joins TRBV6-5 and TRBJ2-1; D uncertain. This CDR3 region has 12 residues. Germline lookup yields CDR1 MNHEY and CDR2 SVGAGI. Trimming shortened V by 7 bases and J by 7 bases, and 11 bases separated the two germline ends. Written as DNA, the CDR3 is TGTGCCAGCAAAGGCACTCTAAATGAGCAGTTCTTC. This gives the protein CASKGTLNEQFF.

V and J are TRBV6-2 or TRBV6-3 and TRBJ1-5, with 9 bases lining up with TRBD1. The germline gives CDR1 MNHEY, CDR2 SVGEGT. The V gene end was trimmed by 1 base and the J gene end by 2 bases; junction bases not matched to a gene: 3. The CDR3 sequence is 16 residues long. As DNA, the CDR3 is TGTGCCAGCAGTTACTTGGACAGGGGAGGCAATCAGCCCCAGCATTTT. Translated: CASSYLDRGGNQPQHF.

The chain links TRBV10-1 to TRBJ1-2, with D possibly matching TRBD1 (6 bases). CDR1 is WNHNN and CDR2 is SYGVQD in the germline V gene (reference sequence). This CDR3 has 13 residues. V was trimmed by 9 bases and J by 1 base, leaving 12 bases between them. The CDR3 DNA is TGCGCCAGTTTCGACAGGCGTAACTATGGCTACACCTTC. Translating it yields CASFDRRNYGYTF.

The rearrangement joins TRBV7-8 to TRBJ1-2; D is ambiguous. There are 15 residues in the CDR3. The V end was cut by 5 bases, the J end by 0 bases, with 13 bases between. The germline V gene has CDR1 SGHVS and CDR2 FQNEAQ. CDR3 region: CASSTTNPANYGYTF. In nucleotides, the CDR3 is TGTGCCAGCAGCACCACAAATCCCGCTAACTATGGCTACACCTTC. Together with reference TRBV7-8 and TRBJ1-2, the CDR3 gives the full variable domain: GAGVSQSPRYKVAKRGQDVALRCDPISGHVSLFWYQQALGQGPEFLTYFQNEAQLDKSGLPSDRFFAERPEGSVSTLKIQRTQQEDSAVYLCASSTTNPANYGYTFGSGTRLTVV.

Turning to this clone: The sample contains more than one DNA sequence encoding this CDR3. The CDR3 loop reads CASSFQGDQETQYF. CDR3 in DNA: TGCGCCAGCAGCTTTCAGGGGGATCAAGAGACCCAGTACTTC. The chain couples TRBV5-1 to TRBJ2-5, with TRBD1 matching over 7 bases. V dropped 2 bases and J dropped 2; count of bases not matched to a gene: 3. This CDR3 has 14 amino acids. CDR1 SGHRS and CDR2 YFSETQ come from the germline V gene.

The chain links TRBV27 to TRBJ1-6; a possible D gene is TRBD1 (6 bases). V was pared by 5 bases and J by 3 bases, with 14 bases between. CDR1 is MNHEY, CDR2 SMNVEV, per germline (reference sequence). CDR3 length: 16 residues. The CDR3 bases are TGTGCCAGCAGTACTCCGACAGGTTACTATAATTCACCCCTCCACTTT. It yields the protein CASSTPTGYYNSPLHF.

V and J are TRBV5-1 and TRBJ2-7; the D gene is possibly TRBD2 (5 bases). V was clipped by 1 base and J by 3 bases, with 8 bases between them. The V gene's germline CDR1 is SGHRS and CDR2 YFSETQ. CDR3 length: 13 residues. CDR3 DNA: TGCGCCAGCAGCTTGCCAGGACTCTACGAGCAGTACTTC. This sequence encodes CASSLPGLYEQYF.

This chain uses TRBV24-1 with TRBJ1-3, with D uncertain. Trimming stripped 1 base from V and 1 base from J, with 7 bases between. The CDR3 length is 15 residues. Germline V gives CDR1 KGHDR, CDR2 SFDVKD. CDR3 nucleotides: TGTGCCACCAGTGATTTTGGTGATTCTGGAAACACCATATATTTT. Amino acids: CATSDFGDSGNTIYF.

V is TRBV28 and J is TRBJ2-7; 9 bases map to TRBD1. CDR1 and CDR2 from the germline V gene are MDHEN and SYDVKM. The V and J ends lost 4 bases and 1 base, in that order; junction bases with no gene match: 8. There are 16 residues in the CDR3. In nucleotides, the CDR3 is TGTGCCAGCAGTTCCTCGATGGACAGGGGATCCTACGAGCAGTACTTC. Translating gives CASSSSMDRGSYEQYF.

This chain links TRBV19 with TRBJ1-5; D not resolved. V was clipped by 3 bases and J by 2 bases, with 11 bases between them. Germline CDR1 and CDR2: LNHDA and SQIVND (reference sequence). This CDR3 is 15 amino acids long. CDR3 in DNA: TGTGCCAGTAGTATGGATCTGGTTGGCAATCAGCCCCAGCATTTT. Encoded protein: CASSMDLVGNQPQHF.

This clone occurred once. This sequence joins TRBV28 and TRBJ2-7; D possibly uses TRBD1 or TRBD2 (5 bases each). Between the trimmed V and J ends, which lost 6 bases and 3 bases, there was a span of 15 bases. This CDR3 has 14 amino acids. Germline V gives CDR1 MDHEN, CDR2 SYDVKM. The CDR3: CASSLGDGFYEQYF. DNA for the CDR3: TGTGCCAGCAGCTTGGGGGACGGATTCTACGAGCAGTACTTC.

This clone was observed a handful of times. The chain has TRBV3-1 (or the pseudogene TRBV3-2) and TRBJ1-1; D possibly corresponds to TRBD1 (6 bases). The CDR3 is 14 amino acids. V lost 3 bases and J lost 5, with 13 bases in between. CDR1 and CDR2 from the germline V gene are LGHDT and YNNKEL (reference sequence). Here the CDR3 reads CASSQNRVRTEAFF. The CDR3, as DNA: TGTGCCAGCAGCCAGAACAGGGTTAGGACTGAAGCTTTCTTT.

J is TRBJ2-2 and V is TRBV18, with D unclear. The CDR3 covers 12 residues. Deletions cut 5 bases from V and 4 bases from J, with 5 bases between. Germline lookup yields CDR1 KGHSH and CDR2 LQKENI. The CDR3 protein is CASSTVTGELFF. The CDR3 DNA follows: TGTGCCAGCTCAACGGTCACCGGGGAGCTGTTTTTT. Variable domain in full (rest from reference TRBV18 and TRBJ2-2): NAGVMQNPRHLVRRRGQEARLRCSPMKGHSHVYWYRQLPEEGLKFMVYLQKENIIDESGMPKERFSAEFPKEGPSILRIQQVVRGDSAAYFCASSTVTGELFFGEGSRLTVL.

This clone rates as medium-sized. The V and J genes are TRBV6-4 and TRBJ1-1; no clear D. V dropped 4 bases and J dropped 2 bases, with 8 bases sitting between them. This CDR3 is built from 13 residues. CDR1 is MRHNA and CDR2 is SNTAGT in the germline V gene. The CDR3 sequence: CASSADGNTEAFF. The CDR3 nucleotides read TGTGCCAGCAGTGCGGACGGAAACACTGAAGCTTTCTTT.

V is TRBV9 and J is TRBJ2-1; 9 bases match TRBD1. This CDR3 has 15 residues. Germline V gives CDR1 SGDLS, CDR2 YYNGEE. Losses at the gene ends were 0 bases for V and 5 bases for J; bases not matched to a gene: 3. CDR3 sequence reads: CASSVDGQGHNEQFF. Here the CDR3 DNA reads TGTGCCAGCAGCGTAGACGGACAGGGGCACAATGAGCAGTTCTTC.

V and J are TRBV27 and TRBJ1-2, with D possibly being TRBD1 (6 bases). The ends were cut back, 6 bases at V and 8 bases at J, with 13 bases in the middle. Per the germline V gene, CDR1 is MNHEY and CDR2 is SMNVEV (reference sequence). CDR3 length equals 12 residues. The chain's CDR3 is CASRDPGGGYTF. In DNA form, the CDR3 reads TGTGCCAGCAGAGATCCCGGGGGCGGCTACACCTTC.

Here the CDR3 reads CAISRDRGNSPLHF. CDR3 DNA: TGTGCCATCAGTAGGGACAGGGGAAATTCACCCCTCCACTTT. V is TRBV10-3 and J is TRBJ1-6; the match to TRBD1 covers 10 bases. The CDR3 spans 14 residues. Trimming at V came to 5 bases and at J to 7 bases, leaving 2 bases not matched to a gene. Germline V gene data show CDR1 as ENHRY and CDR2 as SYGVKD.

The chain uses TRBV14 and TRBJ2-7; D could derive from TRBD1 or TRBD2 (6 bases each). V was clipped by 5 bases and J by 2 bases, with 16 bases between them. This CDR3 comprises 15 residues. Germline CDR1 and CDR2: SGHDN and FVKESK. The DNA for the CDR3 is TGTGCCAGCAGCACCCGACAGGAGGGGGCCTACGAGCAGTACTTC. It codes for CASSTRQEGAYEQYF.

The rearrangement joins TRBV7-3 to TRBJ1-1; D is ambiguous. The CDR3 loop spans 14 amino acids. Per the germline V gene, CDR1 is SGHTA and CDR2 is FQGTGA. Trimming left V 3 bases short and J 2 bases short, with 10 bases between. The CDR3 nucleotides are TGTGCCAGCAGCTTTGTTCTTACTAACACTGAAGCTTTCTTT. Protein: CASSFVLTNTEAFF.